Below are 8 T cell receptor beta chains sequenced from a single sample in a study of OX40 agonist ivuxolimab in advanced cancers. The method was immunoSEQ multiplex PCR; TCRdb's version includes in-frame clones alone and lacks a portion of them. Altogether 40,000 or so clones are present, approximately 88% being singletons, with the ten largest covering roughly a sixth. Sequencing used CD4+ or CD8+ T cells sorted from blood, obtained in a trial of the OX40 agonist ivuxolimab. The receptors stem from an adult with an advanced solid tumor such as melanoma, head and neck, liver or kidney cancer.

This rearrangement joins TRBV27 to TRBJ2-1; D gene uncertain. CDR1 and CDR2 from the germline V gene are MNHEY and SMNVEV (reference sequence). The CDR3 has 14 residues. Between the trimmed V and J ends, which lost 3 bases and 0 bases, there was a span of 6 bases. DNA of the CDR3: TGTGCCAGCAGTTTTGGGCCCTCCTACAATGAGCAGTTCTTC. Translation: CASSFGPSYNEQFF.

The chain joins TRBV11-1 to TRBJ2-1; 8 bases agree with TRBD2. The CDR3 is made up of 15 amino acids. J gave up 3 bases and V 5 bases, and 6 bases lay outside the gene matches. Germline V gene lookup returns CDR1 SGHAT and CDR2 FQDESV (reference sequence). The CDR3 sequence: CASSPGRGGYNEQFF. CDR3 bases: TGTGCCAGCAGCCCCGGGAGGGGGGGCTACAATGAGCAGTTCTTC.

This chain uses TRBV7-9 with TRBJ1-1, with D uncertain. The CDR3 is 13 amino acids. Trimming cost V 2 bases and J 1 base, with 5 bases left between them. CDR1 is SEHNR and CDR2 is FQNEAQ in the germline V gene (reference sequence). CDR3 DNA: TGTGCCAGCAGCTTATGGACGAACACTGAAGCTTTCTTT. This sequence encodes CASSLWTNTEAFF.

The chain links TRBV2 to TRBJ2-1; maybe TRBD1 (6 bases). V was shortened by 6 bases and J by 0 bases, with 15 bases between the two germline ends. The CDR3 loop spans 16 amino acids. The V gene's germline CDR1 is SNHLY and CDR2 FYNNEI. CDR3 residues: CASREYGTHSYNEQFF. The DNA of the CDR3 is TGTGCCAGCAGGGAATACGGGACACACTCCTACAATGAGCAGTTCTTC.

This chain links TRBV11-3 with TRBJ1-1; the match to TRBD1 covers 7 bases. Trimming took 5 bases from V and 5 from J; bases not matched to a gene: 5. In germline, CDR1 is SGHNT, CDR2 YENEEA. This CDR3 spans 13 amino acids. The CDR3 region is CASSHRGWTEAFF. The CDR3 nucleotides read TGTGCCAGCAGCCACAGGGGTTGGACTGAAGCTTTCTTT.

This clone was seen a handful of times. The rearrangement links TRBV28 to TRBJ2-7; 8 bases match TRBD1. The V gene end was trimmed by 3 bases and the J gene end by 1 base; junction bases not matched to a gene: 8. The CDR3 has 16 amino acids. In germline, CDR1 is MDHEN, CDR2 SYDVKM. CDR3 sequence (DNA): TGTGCCAGCAGTTTGCCGACAGGGGTCTCTTCCTACGAGCAGTACTTC. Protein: CASSLPTGVSSYEQYF. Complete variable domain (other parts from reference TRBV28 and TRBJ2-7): DVKVTQSSRYLVKRTGEKVFLECVQDMDHENMFWYRQDPGLGLRLIYFSYDVKMKEKGDIPEGYSVSREKKERFSLILESASTNQTSMYLCASSLPTGVSSYEQYFGPGTRLTVT.

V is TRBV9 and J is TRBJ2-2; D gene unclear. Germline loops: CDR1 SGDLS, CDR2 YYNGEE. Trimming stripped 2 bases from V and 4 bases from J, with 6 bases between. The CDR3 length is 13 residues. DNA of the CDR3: TGTGCCAGCAGCGTCGACACCACCGGGGAGCTGTTTTTT. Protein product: CASSVDTTGELFF.

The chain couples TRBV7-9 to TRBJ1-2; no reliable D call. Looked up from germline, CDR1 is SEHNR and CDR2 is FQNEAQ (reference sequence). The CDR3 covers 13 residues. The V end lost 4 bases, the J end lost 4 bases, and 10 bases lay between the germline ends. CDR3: CASSSEGIYGYTF. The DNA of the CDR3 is TGTGCCAGCAGCTCTGAGGGAATCTATGGCTACACCTTC.